The 9 T cell receptor beta chains given below trace back to one sample, sequenced in a study of beta chain features in type 1 diabetes. Investigators reverse transcribed all isolated RNA, so they sequenced expressed TCRB transcripts. Assay used: immunoSEQ multiplex PCR; TCRdb lists only in-frame clones, some missing. The sample contains hundreds of thousands of clones, 15% of which appear only once. Sequencing was carried out using naive CD4+ T cells from blood. Receptors originate from a man younger than 35 in good health.

The chain recombines TRBV7-3 with TRBJ2-7; D might be TRBD1 (6 bases). The germline V gene has CDR1 SGHTA and CDR2 FQGTGA. Trimming pared 5 bases from V and 2 bases from J, leaving 10 bases between. The CDR3 has 13 amino acids. The CDR3 region has the DNA TGTGCCAGCAGCAATAAGGGGGCCTACGAGCAGTACTTC. Its protein product is CASSNKGAYEQYF.

In its sample, this clone was seen a few times. The rearrangement uses TRBV9 and TRBJ1-2; TRBD1 is a possible D gene (5 bases). The CDR3 extends over 15 amino acids. The V end was cut by 9 bases, the J end by 0 bases, with 18 bases between. Germline CDR1 reads SGDLS; CDR2 reads YYNGEE. The CDR3 DNA reads as TGTGCCACCTCCCTAGGGGCAGGTACTAACTATGGCTACACCTTC. The encoded protein is CATSLGAGTNYGYTF.

This clone was counted only a few times. The V gene is TRBV2, the J gene TRBJ1-6; D gene uncertain. CDR3 length equals 11 residues. Trimming stripped 7 bases from V and 7 bases from J, with 5 bases between. Per the germline V gene, CDR1 is SNHLY and CDR2 is FYNNEI. This CDR3 is CASKENSPLHF. CDR3 sequence (DNA): TGTGCCAGCAAAGAAAATTCACCCCTCCACTTT.

This clone was seen at least ten times. The V gene is TRBV10-3, the J gene TRBJ2-3; D remains unclear. Germline V lookup: CDR1 ENHRY, CDR2 SYGVKD. Trimming removed 4 bases from V and 6 bases from J, with 5 bases in between. This CDR3 region has 11 residues. CDR3 nucleotide sequence: TGTGCCATCAGTGCGGTGGATACGCAGTATTTT. Its translation is CAISAVDTQYF.

This chain uses TRBV6-1 with TRBJ2-7; 7 nucleotides align to TRBD1. Germline CDR1 and CDR2: MNHNS and SASEGT. Trimming took 7 bases from V and 0 from J; bases not matched to a gene: 9. The CDR3 is 15 residues long. CDR3 DNA: TGTGCCAGCACCTCCCGGACAGGTAGCTCCTACGAGCAGTACTTC. Translating it yields CASTSRTGSSYEQYF.

This clone was detected a few times. V and J are TRBV21-1 and TRBJ1-4. TRBV21-1 is an annotated pseudogene. The CDR3 is 11 amino acids. The DNA for the CDR3 is TGTGCCAGCAGCAAAAGCGGGGGAGGGTTTTTT. It translates to CASSKSGGGFF.

This chain links TRBV2 with TRBJ2-3, with D uncertain. Germline V gene data show CDR1 as SNHLY and CDR2 as FYNNEI. The CDR3 runs to 16 residues. V was pared by 8 bases and J by 0 bases, with 18 bases between. Here the CDR3 DNA reads TGTGCCAGCTATAGAATAACACTCGGAAGCACAGATACGCAGTATTTT. The encoded protein is CASYRITLGSTDTQYF.

This sequence joins TRBV20-1 and TRBJ1-2; no definite D call. CDR1 DFQATT and CDR2 SNEGSKA come from the germline V gene (reference sequence). The CDR3 length is 10 residues. V dropped 5 bases and J dropped 4 bases, with 5 bases sitting between them. CDR3 loop: CSAPTYGYTF. The DNA for the CDR3 is TGCAGTGCTCCGACCTATGGCTACACCTTC.

This sequence joins TRBV28 and TRBJ2-7; D might be TRBD1 (5 bases). V was trimmed by 5 bases and J by 0 bases, leaving 5 bases between them. This CDR3 contains 12 residues. Germline CDR1 MDHEN, CDR2 SYDVKM. The DNA for the CDR3 is TGTGCCAGCAGTGACAGCTCCTACGAGCAGTACTTC. Translated: CASSDSSYEQYF.